These T cell receptor beta chains were read from a single sample in a study of blood T cell repertoires in COVID-19. Using immunoSEQ multiplex PCR, the repertoire was profiled, and TCRdb retains in-frame clones only, with some absent. The sample consists of under 200,000 clones, roughly 89% of them appearing once. Sequenced: peripheral blood. These receptors originate from a woman in her seventies with COVID-19, enrolled during active disease. Each CDR3 is given with its conserved first and last residue.

v_gene	j_gene	CDR3aa
TRBV5-3	TRBJ1-1	CARGTGGDATEAFF
TRBV30	TRBJ1-1	CAWRRDSLGPNF
TRBV20-1	TRBJ1-2	CSADGLYGYTF
TRBV5-8	TRBJ1-4	CASSLQANEKLFF
TRBV7-2	TRBJ2-5	CASSQSPRGRETQYF
TRBV7-2	TRBJ2-5	CASSKGGRETQYF
TRBV18	TRBJ1-1	CASSPTLIQGGMNTEAFF
TRBV30	TRBJ1-4	CALDVGVGEKLFF
TRBV5-5	TRBJ2-5	CASSAGSQETQYF
TRBV6-5	TRBJ1-1	CASSYSIQLNEAFF
TRBV11-1	TRBJ2-1	CASSSGGDIRQFF
TRBV29-1	TRBJ2-7	CSAGTGVLDEQYF
TRBV5-5	TRBJ2-1	CASSLGGKPNDEQFF
TRBV9	TRBJ2-1	CASSVGRDRAFYNEQFF
TRBV28	TRBJ2-7	CASSLGGKSYEQYF
TRBV5-1	TRBJ1-1	CASSFRTLPNTEAFF
TRBV7-9	TRBJ2-5	CASSLVNRGGETQYF